This T cell receptor beta chain was captured by sequencing in a study of blood T cell repertoires in COVID-19. Turning to the study itself: COVID-19 samples, acute and convalescent, were from the United States, Italy and Spain. The analysed material was cDNA or gDNA that came from T cells, B-cell-depleted T cells, or PBMCs.

In the authors' workflow: Nucleated cell counts were estimated from reference gene primer amplification. Only in-frame clones appear in the TCRdb table, and some are missing; sequencing was by immunoSEQ multiplex PCR. The DNA was the basis for D and trimming; V, J and clone size are from that table. Among 110,000 or so clones, about 88% were seen once, and the ten largest hold under 4%. Germline V CDR1 and CDR2: ENHRY, SYGVKD. After removal of 2 bases from V and 6 bases from J, the junction contained 5 bases not matched to a gene. CDR3 length equals 16 residues. The rearrangement links TRBV10-3 to TRBJ2-2; TRBD2 aligns across 11 bases. The origin of this receptor is a man aged 40-49 years with acute or convalescent COVID-19. Sequencing used peripheral blood. The CDR3 region has the DNA TGTGCCATCAGTGAGAGGCTAGCGGGGGGATCCGGGGAGCTGTTTTTT. As protein: CAISERLAGGSGELFF.